A selection of T cell receptor beta chains follows, all from one sample in a study of cytomegalovirus exposure and HLA in healthy donors. Generated by immunoSEQ multiplex PCR, the TCRdb table keeps only in-frame clones and is missing some. The sample includes 100,000 or so clones, roughly 78% seen only once; the top ten take about 4.5%. The specimen was PBMCs. These receptors all stem from a woman in her 40s in good health and CMV-seropositive. Both conserved end residues are part of each CDR3. The D gene is left open where the match is weak. Size values are once, few and many counts, or a class for expanded clones, and some rows have none.

j_call | d_call | clone_size | v_call | cdr3_aa | cdr3_nt
TRBJ2-3 | - | once | TRBV6-4 | CASSDSVGGATDTQYF | TGTGCCAGCAGTGACTCGGTTGGGGGCGCCACAGATACGCAGTATTTT
TRBJ2-7 | TRBD2 | once | TRBV19 | CASSPGASGRFYEQYF | TGTGCCAGTAGTCCTGGGGCTAGCGGGAGGTTTTACGAGCAGTACTTC
TRBJ1-1 | - | few | TRBV4-1 | CASSQDQGRLNTEAFF | TGCGCCAGCAGCCAAGATCAGGGCAGGCTGAACACTGAAGCTTTCTTT
TRBJ2-4 | TRBD2 | - | TRBV7-6 | CASSLGGLSGRGRDIQYF | TGTGCCAGCAGCTTAGGTGGATTGAGCGGGAGAGGGAGGGACATTCAGTACTTC
TRBJ1-2 | - | - | TRBV4-2 | CASSQDITGRSGYTF | TGTGCCAGCAGCCAAGATATTACAGGGCGGTCTGGCTACACCTTC
TRBJ1-1 | TRBD1 | - | TRBV5-4 | CASSWDRGEAFF | TGTGCCAGCAGCTGGGACAGGGGGGAGGCTTTCTTT
TRBJ2-7 | TRBD2 | - | TRBV6-5 | CASSPGLAGYEQYF | TGTGCCAGCAGCCCGGGACTAGCGGGATACGAGCAGTACTTC
TRBJ2-7 | - | once | TRBV7-8 | CASSLEHESSYEQYF | TGTGCCAGCAGCTTAGAGCACGAAAGCTCCTACGAGCAGTACTTC
TRBJ2-5 | - | - | TRBV19 | CASRNIGGAGETQYF | TGTGCCAGTAGGAATATCGGAGGGGCGGGAGAGACCCAGTACTTC
TRBJ2-1 | TRBD2 | - | TRBV10-1 | CASSDPGGNEQFF | TGCGCCAGCAGTGACCCGGGGGGGAATGAGCAGTTCTTC
TRBJ1-2 | - | - | TRBV19 | CASSPKSTANYGYTF | TGTGCCAGTAGTCCAAAGTCGACAGCTAACTATGGCTACACCTTC
TRBJ1-1 | TRBD1 | - | TRBV19 | CASSFGTGGWLTEAFF | TGTGCCAGTAGTTTCGGGACAGGGGGTTGGCTGACTGAAGCTTTCTTT
TRBJ2-5 | - | - | TRBV19 | CASSIVGLAETQYF | TGTGCCAGTAGTATAGTGGGCTTAGCGGAGACCCAGTACTTC
TRBJ1-1 | - | - | TRBV30 | CAWSDPRDMNTEAFF | TGTGCCTGGAGTGATCCGAGGGATATGAACACTGAAGCTTTCTTT
TRBJ2-5 | TRBD2 | once | TRBV27 | CASSSATSGIRWAQYF | TGTGCCAGCAGTTCCGCGACTAGCGGGATACGGTGGGCCCAGTACTTC
TRBJ2-1 | - | few | TRBV28 | CASSLSRSSNEQFF | TGTGCCAGCAGTTTATCCCGATCTAGCAATGAGCAGTTCTTC
TRBJ2-5 | TRBD2 | - | TRBV14 | CASSPSLGRVETQYF | TGTGCCAGCAGCCCGTCCTTAGGGAGGGTGGAGACCCAGTACTTC
TRBJ2-2 | TRBD1 | - | TRBV7-9 | CASHAPPGQGYTGELFF | TGTGCCAGCCATGCCCCGCCGGGACAGGGTTACACCGGGGAGCTGTTTTTT
TRBJ1-2 | - | few | TRBV4-2 | CASSQLQHQGGYTF | TGTGCCAGCAGCCAATTGCAACACCAGGGGGGCTACACCTTC
TRBJ2-7 | - | once | TRBV30 | CAWIPRNPGAVYEQYF | TGTGCCTGGATCCCCCGGAACCCAGGGGCGGTATACGAGCAGTACTTC
TRBJ2-2 | - | once | TRBV25-1 | CASSESGDTGELFF | TGTGCCAGCAGTGAATCGGGGGACACCGGGGAGCTGTTTTTT
TRBJ1-6 | - | - | TRBV30 | CAWRGQIYNSPLHF | TGTGCCTGGAGGGGGCAGATTTATAATTCACCCCTCCACTTT